This T cell receptor (beta chain) was observed in a study of blood T cell repertoires in COVID-19. Study-level background: The United States, Italy and Spain supplied acute and convalescent COVID-19 samples.

In the authors' methods: Amplification with reference gene primers provided the estimates of nucleated cell counts. TCRdb's copy holds only in-frame clones and misses some; the assay was immunoSEQ multiplex PCR. That table is the source of V, J and clone size, and D and trimming were worked out from the DNA. The sample contains about 140,000 clones, around 81% of which appear only once. This CDR3 region has 13 residues. The germline V and J ends were trimmed by 0 bases and 4 bases, with 9 bases remaining between them. Germline V gene data show CDR1 as GTSNPN and CDR2 as SVGIG (reference sequence). This chain uses TRBV30 with TRBJ1-2; tentative D call: TRBD1 (5 bases). This TCR was sampled from a human donor in a cohort sampled during active COVID-19. Sequenced: peripheral blood. CDR3 residues: CAWSVQTGYGYTF. The CDR3 bases are TGTGCCTGGAGTGTACAAACAGGCTATGGCTACACCTTC.